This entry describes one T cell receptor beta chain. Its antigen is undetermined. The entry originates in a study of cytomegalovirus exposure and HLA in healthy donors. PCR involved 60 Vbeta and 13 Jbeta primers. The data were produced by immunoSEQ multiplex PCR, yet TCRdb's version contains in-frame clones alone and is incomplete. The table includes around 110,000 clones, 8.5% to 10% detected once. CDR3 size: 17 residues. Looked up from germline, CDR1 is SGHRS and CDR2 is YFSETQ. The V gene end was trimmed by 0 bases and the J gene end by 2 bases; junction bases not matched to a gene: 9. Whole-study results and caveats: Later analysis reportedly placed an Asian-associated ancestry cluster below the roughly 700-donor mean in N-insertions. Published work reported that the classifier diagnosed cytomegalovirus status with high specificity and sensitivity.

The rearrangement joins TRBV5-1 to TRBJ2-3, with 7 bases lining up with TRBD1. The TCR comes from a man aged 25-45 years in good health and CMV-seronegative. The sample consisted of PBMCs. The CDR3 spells CASSLEGRGLLTDTQYF. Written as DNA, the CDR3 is TGCGCCAGCAGCTTGGAGGGTAGGGGGCTACTCACAGATACGCAGTATTTT.